This TCR beta chain was obtained from a study of response to subunit inactivated influenza vaccine. As concerns this clonotype: Its antigen is still unknown.

TCRdb re-called the RT-PCR reads through MiXCR, storing one row per CDR3 protein. Of about 650,000 distinct CDR3 sequences detected, around a sixth appear once; the ten largest clones hold approximately 10%. This CDR3 region has 13 residues. Germline V gives CDR1 SGHTA, CDR2 FQGNSA. V gave up 6 bases and J gave up 7 bases, with 12 bases separating them. Points from the study as a whole: Few additional T cells are recruited per seasonal influenza vaccination, authors suggested.

This TCR was recovered from a man in his forties or fifties who received an inactivated influenza vaccine. The sample consisted of PBMCs from blood, taken approximately 12 days after vaccination. The rearrangement links TRBV7-2 to TRBJ2-2, with no clear D. CDR3 DNA: TGTGCCAGCAGGTTACAGACCTTCGGGGAGCTGTTTTTT. It codes for CASRLQTFGELFF. The entire variable domain, with the rest obtained from reference TRBV7-2 and TRBJ2-2, is as follows: GAGVSQSPSNKVTEKGKDVELRCDPISGHTALYWYRQSLGQGLEFLIYFQGNSAPDKSGLPSDRFSAERTGGSVSTLTIQRTQQEDSAVYLCASRLQTFGELFFGEGSRLTVL.